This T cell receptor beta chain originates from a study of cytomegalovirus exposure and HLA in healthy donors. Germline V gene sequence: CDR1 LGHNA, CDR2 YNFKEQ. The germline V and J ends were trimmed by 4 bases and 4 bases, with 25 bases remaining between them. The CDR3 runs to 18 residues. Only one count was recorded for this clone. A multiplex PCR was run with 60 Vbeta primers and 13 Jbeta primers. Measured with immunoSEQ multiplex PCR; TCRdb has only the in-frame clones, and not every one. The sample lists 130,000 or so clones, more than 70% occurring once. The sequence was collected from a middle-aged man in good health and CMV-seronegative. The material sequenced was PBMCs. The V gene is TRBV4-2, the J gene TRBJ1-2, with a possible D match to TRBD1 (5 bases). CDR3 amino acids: CASSRIDFLLTASYGYTF. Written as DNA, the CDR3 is TGTGCCAGCAGCCGAATCGACTTCCTCCTGACAGCGAGCTATGGCTACACCTTC.